The 20 T cell receptor beta chains reported below all come from one sample, sequenced in a study of vaccination effects on CD4 cells after COVID-19. These receptors lack a known antigen. Libraries were prepared by immunoSEQ multiplex PCR; TCRdb keeps only in-frame clonotypes and omits some of them. The data show about 24,000 clones, with 76% seen just once and about a tenth held by the top ten. Within the ViraFEST assay, antigen-specific CD4+ T cells underwent expansion with viral peptide pools prior to sequencing. When 10 to 11 days of culture had elapsed, CD4+ T cells were isolated. Recipients of the vaccine had no prior SARS-CoV-2 infection and negative nucleocapsid antibodies. The starting material was CD4+ T cells from PBMCs cultured with HCoV-NL63 spike peptides, obtained before COVID-19 vaccination. These receptors were obtained from a human donor who received a COVID-19 vaccine.

The gene calls are TRBV7-8 and TRBJ1-3; no firm D call. This CDR3 contains 15 residues. The V and J ends lost 5 bases and 0 bases respectively, with 11 bases between them. Per germline, CDR1 SGHVS and CDR2 FQNEAQ. The CDR3 DNA is TGTGCCAGCAGCCCCCTCGGCGTCTCTGGAAACACCATATATTTT. This gives the protein CASSPLGVSGNTIYF.

This clone was seen a handful of times. The chain recombines TRBV5-4 with TRBJ2-2, with a weak D call TRBD2 (7 bases). The germline gives CDR1 SGHNT, CDR2 YYREEE (reference sequence). CDR3 size: 16 residues. With 5 bases removed from V and 6 bases from J, the gap between germline ends came to 20 bases. CDR3 sequence (DNA): TGTGCCAGCAGAACGGGGGGCCCGATGAGGCCCGGGGAGCTGTTTTTT. It codes for CASRTGGPMRPGELFF.

The chain joins TRBV1 to TRBJ2-1; the table's D call, TRBD2, was not checked against the DNA. TRBV1 is assigned pseudogene status. This CDR3 comprises 21 residues. CDR3 amino acids: CTSSQESPGLARNRIYNEQFF. The CDR3 DNA reads as TGCACCAGCAGCCAAGAAAGCCCGGGACTAGCCCGGAATCGAATTTACAATGAGCAGTTCTTC.

The chain has TRBV5-5 and TRBJ1-4, with no clear D. The CDR3 is 14 amino acids. From germline, CDR1 is SGHKS and CDR2 YYEKEE (reference sequence). Between the trimmed V and J ends, which lost 4 bases and 0 bases, there was a span of 7 bases. CDR3 bases: TGTGCCAGCAGCCAAAGTGCAACTAATGAAAAACTGTTTTTT. Its translation: CASSQSATNEKLFF.

The chain is built from TRBV5-1 and TRBJ2-5; D gene uncertain. V gave up 4 bases and J gave up 2 bases, with 3 bases separating them. Germline V lookup: CDR1 SGHRS, CDR2 YFSETQ. The CDR3 is made up of 11 amino acids. CDR3 nucleotide sequence: TGCGCCAGCAGCAGACAAGAGACCCAGTACTTC. This sequence encodes CASSRQETQYF.

In DNA, the CDR3 is TGCGCCAGCAGCGCTGGACTAGCGGGAGGCAATGAGCAGTTCTTC. It encodes CASSAGLAGGNEQFF. The V call is TRBV5-1, the J call TRBJ2-1; the match to TRBD2 covers 14 bases. V dropped 4 bases and J dropped 6; count of bases not matched to a gene: 3. The CDR3 is made up of 15 amino acids. The germline V gene has CDR1 SGHRS and CDR2 YFSETQ. The full variable domain, its missing parts supplied by reference TRBV5-1 and TRBJ2-1, is KAGVTQTPRYLIKTRGQQVTLSCSPISGHRSVSWYQQTPGQGLQFLFEYFSETQRNKGNFPGRFSGRQFSNSRSEMNVSTLELGDSALYLCASSAGLAGGNEQFFGPGTRLTVL.

V usage is TRBV6-5 and J usage is TRBJ1-4; D call uncertain. CDR3 size: 15 residues. Germline V gene lookup returns CDR1 MNHEY and CDR2 SVGAGI. The V end lost 6 bases, the J end lost 8 bases, and 19 bases lay between the germline ends. This CDR3 is CASSSNRGRKEKLFF. CDR3 in DNA: TGTGCCAGCAGCTCTAACAGAGGGAGAAAAGAAAAACTGTTTTTT.

This clone is a singleton in its sample. This chain joins TRBV6-1 and TRBJ2-5; D remains unclear. This CDR3 is built from 13 residues. Per germline, CDR1 MNHNS and CDR2 SASEGT. The V gene lost 3 bases and the J gene lost 2 bases, with 7 bases spanning the gap. The CDR3 DNA reads TGTGCCAGCAGTGATCAGCCTCAAGAGACCCAGTACTTC. This encodes CASSDQPQETQYF.

The rearrangement links TRBV4-2 to TRBJ2-1; 10 nucleotides line up with TRBD2. The V gene end was trimmed by 0 bases and the J gene end by 1 base; junction bases not matched to a gene: 6. The germline V gene has CDR1 LGHNA and CDR2 YNFKEQ. The CDR3 runs to 18 residues. CDR3 sequence reads: CASSQEKRGGFSYNEQFF. CDR3 coding DNA: TGTGCCAGCAGCCAAGAAAAGCGGGGGGGTTTTTCCTACAATGAGCAGTTCTTC.

V gene TRBV5-1 combines with J gene TRBJ2-5; D is perhaps TRBD1 or TRBD2 (6 bases each). CDR3 length: 17 amino acids. Germline CDR1 and CDR2: SGHRS and YFSETQ. Trimming removed 3 bases at V and 2 bases at J, with 20 bases between. CDR3 in DNA: TGCGCCAGCAGCTGGGGGGCAGGGAGTAGGACACAAGAGACCCAGTACTTC. Translated: CASSWGAGSRTQETQYF.

This chain connects TRBV7-9 to TRBJ1-4, with 8 bases identical to TRBD1. The V segment lost 5 bases and the J segment 6 bases; nucleotides outside the gene matches: 8. Germline CDR1 and CDR2: SEHNR and FQNEAQ (reference sequence). This CDR3 comprises 15 residues. Here the CDR3 DNA reads TGTGCCAGCAGCGTAGAGACAGGGGTGGATGAAAAACTGTTTTTT. This codes for CASSVETGVDEKLFF.

J is TRBJ1-2 and V is TRBV3-1 (or the pseudogene TRBV3-2); D not certain. Germline V gene sequence: CDR1 LGHDT, CDR2 YNNKEL (reference sequence). CDR3 length equals 13 residues. The ends were cut back, 4 bases at V and 5 bases at J, with 11 bases in the middle. The CDR3 nucleotides read TGTGCCAGCAGCCCCCGGCGGTCATATGGCTACACCTTC. Its protein is CASSPRRSYGYTF.

This chain links TRBV5-4 with TRBJ1-2, with no clear D. Trimming removed 0 bases at V and 1 base at J, with 1 base between. The CDR3 runs to 12 residues. Per the germline V gene, CDR1 is SGHNT and CDR2 is YYREEE (reference sequence). The CDR3: CASSLDNYGYTF. In DNA, the CDR3 is TGTGCCAGCAGCTTGGATAACTATGGCTACACCTTC.

The V and J genes are TRBV13 and TRBJ1-6; D not certain. CDR1 is PRHDT, CDR2 FYEKMQ, per germline (reference sequence). The CDR3 loop spans 14 amino acids. V was trimmed by 5 bases and J by 5 bases, leaving 10 bases between them. The CDR3 DNA follows: TGTGCCAGCAGCCCACGAGGAGATAATTCACCCCTCCACTTT. It encodes CASSPRGDNSPLHF.

The chain couples TRBV5-4 to TRBJ2-3; no clear D. V lost 2 bases and J lost 4, with 11 bases in between. The CDR3 totals 14 residues. CDR1 is SGHNT, CDR2 YYREEE, per germline (reference sequence). The CDR3 nucleotides are TGTGCCAGCAGCTTACCTCACACGCCAGATACGCAGTATTTT. It translates to CASSLPHTPDTQYF. Using reference TRBV5-4 and TRBJ2-3 for the parts outside the CDR3, the full variable domain is ETGVTQSPTHLIKTRGQQVTLRCSSQSGHNTVSWYQQALGQGPQFIFQYYREEENGRGNFPPRFSGLQFPNYSSELNVNALELDDSALYLCASSLPHTPDTQYFGPGTRLTVL.

In its sample, this clone was seen a few times. In DNA form, the CDR3 reads TGTGCCATCAGTGAGTCCACAACAGGGAGTGGCTACACCTTC. Its protein product is CAISESTTGSGYTF. This chain uses TRBV10-3 with TRBJ1-2; TRBD1 is a possible D gene (6 bases). This CDR3 is 14 amino acids long. Germline CDR1 is ENHRY and CDR2 is SYGVKD. V gave up 0 bases and J gave up 7 bases, with 12 bases separating them.

The gene calls are TRBV7-9 and TRBJ2-7; possible D gene TRBD1, 7 bases. V was trimmed by 5 bases and J by 6 bases, leaving 20 bases between them. Looked up from germline, CDR1 is SEHNR and CDR2 is FQNEAQ (reference sequence). This CDR3 comprises 15 residues. The chain's CDR3 is CASSPTGTVEGEQYF. The CDR3 coding sequence is TGTGCCAGCAGCCCGACCGGGACAGTGGAGGGCGAGCAGTACTTC.

The chain recombines TRBV5-1 with TRBJ2-7; 10 bases map to TRBD1. Germline V CDR1 and CDR2: SGHRS, YFSETQ. This CDR3 spans 14 amino acids. Trimming took 4 bases from V and 7 from J; bases not matched to a gene: 8. Written as DNA, the CDR3 is TGCGCCAGCAGCGCGGGGACAGGGGTTGGGGAGCAGTACTTC. Encoded protein: CASSAGTGVGEQYF. Full variable domain (rest looked up from reference TRBV5-1 and TRBJ2-7): KAGVTQTPRYLIKTRGQQVTLSCSPISGHRSVSWYQQTPGQGLQFLFEYFSETQRNKGNFPGRFSGRQFSNSRSEMNVSTLELGDSALYLCASSAGTGVGEQYFGPGTRLTVT.

The CDR3 nucleotides are TGTGCCAGCAGCTTGGACAATTCACCCCTCCACTTT. It is translated as CASSLDNSPLHF. The chain has TRBV5-4 and TRBJ1-6, with D hard to call. CDR3 length: 12 residues. The V and J ends lost 0 bases and 7 bases respectively, with 2 bases between them. Germline V gene data show CDR1 as SGHNT and CDR2 as YYREEE (reference sequence).

The rearrangement links TRBV14 to TRBJ2-5, with D perhaps matching TRBD2 (5 bases). CDR3 length equals 11 residues. Germline assignment: CDR1 SGHDN and CDR2 FVKESK. The ends were cut back, 2 bases at V and 7 bases at J, with 5 bases in the middle. Written as DNA, the CDR3 is TGTGCCAGCAGCCAACGGGGGACCCAGTACTTC. This sequence encodes CASSQRGTQYF.